This section outlines one TCR beta chain sequence together with its context. This sample stems from a study of blood T cell repertoires in COVID-19. Using immunoSEQ multiplex PCR, the repertoire was profiled, and TCRdb retains in-frame clones only, with some absent. The sample gives around 120,000 clones, around three quarters of which show up once; roughly 4.3% is in the top ten. CDR3 length: 12 amino acids. Trimming took off 3 bases at V and 7 bases at J, with 9 bases between the two ends. The germline V gene encodes CDR1 MNHEY and CDR2 SVGAGI. Source material: peripheral blood. The V gene is TRBV6-5, the J gene TRBJ1-2, with D maybe TRBD1 (6 bases). The sequence was obtained from a woman of 80 years or more with acute or convalescent COVID-19. The CDR3 region has the DNA TGTGCCAGCAGTTATTGGGGGCCTGGCTACACCTTC. Its protein product is CASSYWGPGYTF.